Listed below are T cell receptor beta chains from one sample, sequenced in a study of cytomegalovirus exposure and HLA in healthy donors. Assay: immunoSEQ multiplex PCR; the TCRdb copy retains only in-frame clones and omits some. The repertoire holds 150,000 to 200,000 clones, around 90% seen once, with almost 3% in the top ten. Sequencing was performed on PBMCs. All receptors derive from a man aged 18-30 years in good health and CMV-seronegative. The CDR3 runs from the conserved cysteine through the conserved F or W. The D gene is left open where the match is weak. Not every row has a clone size; where given, it reads once, few, many or a size class.

clone_size,v_call,d_call,j_call,cdr3_nt,cdr3_aa
-,TRBV4-2,TRBD1,TRBJ1-1,TGTGCCAGCAGCCCAATCGGACAGGGAAGTGAAGCTTTCTTT,CASSPIGQGSEAFF
-,TRBV7-2,TRBD1,TRBJ2-1,TGTGCCAGCAGCTTAGCGGCAGGGGGCAATGAGCAGTTCTTC,CASSLAAGGNEQFF
few,TRBV19,-,TRBJ1-5,TGTGCCAGTAGTATGAGGACGACAGGTAATCAGCCCCAGCATTTT,CASSMRTTGNQPQHF
-,TRBV6-1,-,TRBJ1-1,TGTGCCAGCAGTGTGTGGGGAGCTGAAGCTTTCTTT,CASSVWGAEAFF
-,TRBV5-4,TRBD2,TRBJ2-2,TGTGCCAGCAGCTCCGGACTAGACCACACCGGGGAGCTGTTTTTT,CASSSGLDHTGELFF
-,TRBV7-9,-,TRBJ2-1,TGTGCCAGCAGCTTGGATGTGGGGACAAAGTTCTTC,CASSLDVGTKFF
-,TRBV4-1,TRBD1,TRBJ2-3,TGCGCCAGCAGCCAACAGCGGACAGGAAGGAGCACAGATACGCAGTATTTT,CASSQQRTGRSTDTQYF
few,TRBV6-5,TRBD1,TRBJ1-2,TGTGCCAGCTCCCACGGGACAGGGGGCCGGTATGGCTACACCTTC,CASSHGTGGRYGYTF
few,TRBV29-1,-,TRBJ2-5,TGCAGCGTTGGCCCCGGGGAGACCCAGTACTTC,CSVGPGETQYF
-,TRBV27,TRBD1,TRBJ2-1,TGTGCCAGCAGTCCAGGGGACAGGGTCCACAATGAGCAGTTCTTC,CASSPGDRVHNEQFF
once,TRBV11-2,-,TRBJ2-3,TGTGCCAGCAGCCCCCCCCCACAGGGATTACCGACAGATACGCAGTATTTT,CASSPPPQGLPTDTQYF
-,TRBV4-2,-,TRBJ2-5,TGTGCCAGCAGCCAAGGTCCGGGAACAGTTCAAGAGACCCAGTACTTC,CASSQGPGTVQETQYF
once,TRBV5-8,TRBD2,TRBJ2-5,TGTGCCAGCAGCCAAAACCCCCGGGAGGGTGTCCAAGAGACCCAGTACTTC,CASSQNPREGVQETQYF
-,TRBV14,-,TRBJ2-7,TGTGCCAGCAGCCAAGAGGGAGTACCGTCCTACGAGCAGTACTTC,CASSQEGVPSYEQYF
-,TRBV28,TRBD1,TRBJ1-1,TGTGCCAGCAGTCGGGACAGCAACACTGAAGCTTTCTTT,CASSRDSNTEAFF
-,TRBV27,-,TRBJ2-7,TGTGCCAGCAGTTTTAGCGGTCCAACGGGCGAGCAGTACTTC,CASSFSGPTGEQYF
-,TRBV2,-,TRBJ2-7,TGTGCCAGCAGCAAGCTAGTTCCGGGCTACGAGCAGTACTTC,CASSKLVPGYEQYF
-,TRBV4-1,TRBD2,TRBJ2-3,TGCGCCAGCAGCAACGGGAGGTCGGCAGATACGCAGTATTTT,CASSNGRSADTQYF